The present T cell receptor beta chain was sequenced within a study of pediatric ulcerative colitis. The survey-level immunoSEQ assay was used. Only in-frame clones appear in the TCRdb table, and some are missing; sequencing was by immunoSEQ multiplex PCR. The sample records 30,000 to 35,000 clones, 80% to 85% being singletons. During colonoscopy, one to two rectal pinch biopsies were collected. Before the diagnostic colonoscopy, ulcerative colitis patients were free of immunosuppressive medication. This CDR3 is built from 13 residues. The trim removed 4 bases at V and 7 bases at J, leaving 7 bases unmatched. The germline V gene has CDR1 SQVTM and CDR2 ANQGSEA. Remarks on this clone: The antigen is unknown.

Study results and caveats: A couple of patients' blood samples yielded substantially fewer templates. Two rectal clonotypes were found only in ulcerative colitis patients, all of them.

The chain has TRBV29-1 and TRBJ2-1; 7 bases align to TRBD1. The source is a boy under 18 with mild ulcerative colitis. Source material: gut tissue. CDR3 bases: TGCAGCGTTGGGGACAGTTTACGGAATGAGCAGTTCTTC. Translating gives CSVGDSLRNEQFF.